The 19 T cell receptor beta chains below come from one sample, sequenced in a study of early T cells in non-severe SARS-CoV-2 infection. One entry per CDR3 protein results from TCRdb running MiXCR on the 5' RACE reads. The sample lists about 36,000 distinct CDR3 sequences, around 4% seen once, with over 8% in the top ten. Material: whole blood. The receptors were gathered from an adult who was a healthcare worker with PCR-confirmed SARS-CoV-2 infection or an uninfected control (not recorded which).

The table lists this clonotype with many counts. In nucleotides, the CDR3 is TGCAGTGCTAGTTGGGGGACTAGCGGAAACAAGCAGTTCTTC. Encoded protein: CSASWGTSGNKQFF. This chain joins TRBV20-1 and TRBJ2-1; 11 positions agree with TRBD2. CDR3 length: 14 amino acids. Germline V gene lookup returns CDR1 DFQATT and CDR2 SNEGSKA (reference sequence). With V trimmed by 3 bases and J by 11 bases, 9 bases remained unmatched.

V and J are TRBV7-2 and TRBJ1-5, with D hard to call. CDR3 length: 15 residues. V lost 1 base and J lost 0, with 7 bases in between. Germline CDR1 SGHTA, CDR2 FQGNSA. The CDR3 reads CASSLVAASNQPQHF. In nucleotides, the CDR3 is TGTGCCAGCAGCTTAGTGGCGGCTAGCAATCAGCCCCAGCATTTT.

In this sample, this clonotype turned up a few times. The chain combines TRBV29-1 with TRBJ2-1; the match to TRBD2 covers 7 bases. J was trimmed by 2 bases and V by 4 bases; bases with no gene match: 2. CDR1 is SQVTM and CDR2 is ANQGSEA in the germline V gene. The CDR3 contains 13 residues. CDR3 amino acids: CSVAAGAYNEQFF. As DNA, the CDR3 is TGCAGCGTTGCGGCGGGAGCCTACAATGAGCAGTTCTTC.

In this sample, this clonotype turned up many times. The chain uses TRBV5-5 and TRBJ2-1; weak D call: TRBD2 (5 bases). Trimming left V 10 bases short and J 0 bases short, with 11 bases between. The length of the CDR3 is 13 residues. Germline values: CDR1 SGHKS, CDR2 YYEKEE (reference sequence). The CDR3 bases are TGTGCCGCCGGGGAGAGCTCCTACAATGAGCAGTTCTTC. Translated, it gives CAAGESSYNEQFF. Looking up the rest from reference TRBV5-5 and TRBJ2-1 gives the full variable domain: DAGVTQSPTHLIKTRGQQVTLRCSPISGHKSVSWYQQVLGQGPQFIFQYYEKEERGRGNFPDRFSARQFPNYSSELNVNALLLGDSALYLCAAGESSYNEQFFGPGTRLTVL.

There are many counts of this clonotype. Its ends do not fully match the called genes, so a read error is possible. This chain joins TRBV10-3 and TRBJ1-5; D gene ambiguous. This CDR3 is built from 11 residues. Germline V lookup: CDR1 ENHRY, CDR2 SYGVKD. CDR3 coding DNA: TGTGCCATCGGTGAGAATCAGCCCCAGCATTTT. Protein sequence: CAIGENQPQHF.

This clonotype was observed at least ten times. The V and J genes are TRBV10-3 and TRBJ1-2; TRBD1 matches at 9 bases. V lost 6 bases to trimming and J lost 2 bases; unmatched junction nucleotides: 4. The CDR3 runs to 14 residues. Germline assignment: CDR1 ENHRY and CDR2 SYGVKD. The CDR3 here is CAISRGTGNYGYTF. For the CDR3, the DNA is TGTGCCATCAGCCGTGGGACAGGGAACTATGGCTACACCTTC.

The rearrangement links TRBV3-1 to TRBJ2-1; no definite D call. This CDR3 is 13 amino acids long. V was pared by 1 base and J by 8 bases, with 9 bases between. In germline, CDR1 is LGHDT, CDR2 YNNKEL (reference sequence). The CDR3 loop is CASSQGPWDEQFF. CDR3 nucleotide sequence: TGTGCCAGCAGCCAAGGGCCTTGGGATGAGCAGTTCTTC.

This clonotype was seen at least ten times. The V gene is TRBV12-3 or TRBV12-4, the J gene TRBJ2-1; 7 positions match TRBD1. V lost 5 bases to trimming and J lost 4 bases; unmatched junction nucleotides: 5. CDR3 length: 14 residues. The CDR3 DNA reads TGTGCCAGCAGTACGGGACAGCCTTACAATGAGCAGTTCTTC. This sequence encodes CASSTGQPYNEQFF.

This clonotype occurred many times. The chain uses TRBV11-1 and TRBJ2-1, with D unresolved. Germline V lookup: CDR1 SGHAT, CDR2 FQDESV (reference sequence). The CDR3 length is 11 residues. Trimming cost V 2 bases and J 8 bases, with 4 bases left between them. The CDR3 here is CASSLSYEQFF. CDR3 DNA: TGTGCCAGCAGCTTATCATATGAGCAGTTCTTC.

At least ten counts were recorded for this clonotype. The CDR3 is CSARDLAGGTGELFF. Written as DNA, the CDR3 is TGCAGTGCTAGAGACCTAGCGGGGGGAACCGGGGAGCTGTTTTTT. The chain uses TRBV20-1 and TRBJ2-2; TRBD2 agrees at 11 bases. J lost 5 bases, V lost 0 bases, and 2 bases had no gene match. Per germline, CDR1 DFQATT and CDR2 SNEGSKA (reference sequence). The CDR3 extends over 15 amino acids.

This clonotype was detected many times. This sequence joins TRBV18 and TRBJ2-5; either TRBD1 or TRBD2 may supply D (5 bases each). Germline CDR1 and CDR2: KGHSH and LQKENI. This CDR3 contains 16 residues. Trimming removed 1 base at V and 2 bases at J, with 14 bases between. CDR3 loop: CASSPRDLTPQETQYF. The CDR3 nucleotides are TGTGCCAGCTCACCACGGGACCTAACACCTCAAGAGACCCAGTACTTC.

The sample holds many counts of this clonotype. V is TRBV28 and J is TRBJ2-2; the match to TRBD1 covers 8 bases. Per germline, CDR1 MDHEN and CDR2 SYDVKM. Trimming cost V 1 base and J 5 bases; bases outside gene matches: 3. The CDR3 is made up of 15 amino acids. The CDR3 DNA reads TGTGCCAGCAGTTTATATCAGGGGGCGACCGGGGAGCTGTTTTTT. It specifies CASSLYQGATGELFF. The full variable domain, with the rest looked up from reference TRBV28 and TRBJ2-2, is DVKVTQSSRYLVKRTGEKVFLECVQDMDHENMFWYRQDPGLGLRLIYFSYDVKMKEKGDIPEGYSVSREKKERFSLILESASTNQTSMYLCASSLYQGATGELFFGEGSRLTVL.

This clonotype is judged medium-sized. CDR3 coding DNA: TGTGCCAGCAGTTTAGGGACAGGGGGCGAGCAGTACTTC. This gives the protein CASSLGTGGEQYF. V gene TRBV27 combines with J gene TRBJ2-7, with TRBD1 matching over 11 bases. Germline V lookup: CDR1 MNHEY, CDR2 SMNVEV (reference sequence). The CDR3 consists of 13 residues. V lost 2 bases, J lost 6 bases, and 0 bases stayed unmatched.

This clonotype was recorded a few times. The chain links TRBV27 to TRBJ2-3; 12 bases are a match to TRBD2. This CDR3 contains 15 residues. V was clipped by 2 bases and J by 6 bases; unmatched bases: 3. Germline V gene sequence: CDR1 MNHEY, CDR2 SMNVEV (reference sequence). CDR3 sequence: CASSLRTSGVDTQYF. The CDR3 coding sequence is TGTGCCAGCAGTTTAAGGACTAGCGGGGTTGATACGCAGTATTTT.

This clonotype was counted ten times or more. The chain uses TRBV11-2 and TRBJ2-5; 14 bases are shared with TRBD2. The CDR3 is 16 amino acids. The trim removed 7 bases at V and 1 base at J, leaving 5 bases unmatched. Germline CDR1 is SGHAT and CDR2 is FQNNGV. The CDR3 spells CASKRLAGGGQETQYF. The CDR3 DNA follows: TGTGCCAGCAAACGACTAGCGGGAGGGGGCCAAGAGACCCAGTACTTC.

There are many counts of this clonotype. The chain is built from TRBV12-3 or TRBV12-4 and TRBJ2-1; D remains unclear. This CDR3 has 13 amino acids. The germline V and J ends were trimmed by 1 base and 5 bases, with 6 bases remaining between them. Here the CDR3 reads CASSLGGHNEQFF. CDR3 nucleotide sequence: TGTGCCAGCAGTTTAGGCGGACACAATGAGCAGTTCTTC.

This clonotype has ten or more counts. The chain links TRBV6-5 to TRBJ2-1; tentative D call: TRBD1 (6 bases). Germline V CDR1 and CDR2: MNHEY, SVGAGI. The V gene lost 6 bases and the J gene lost 4 bases, with 10 bases spanning the gap. The CDR3 runs 13 residues. The CDR3 region is CASSFGQYNEQFF. The CDR3 bases are TGTGCCAGCAGCTTCGGACAGTACAATGAGCAGTTCTTC.

This clonotype was counted ten times or more. This chain links TRBV4-2 with TRBJ1-2, with D possibly matching TRBD1 (5 bases). The V end lost 0 bases, the J end lost 4 bases, and 12 bases lay between the germline ends. The CDR3 consists of 15 residues. In germline, CDR1 is LGHNA, CDR2 YNFKEQ. DNA for the CDR3: TGTGCCAGCAGCCAAGATTCCGGGGGAAGCTATGGCTACACCTTC. Its protein product is CASSQDSGGSYGYTF.

This clonotype came up many times. This chain uses TRBV20-1 with TRBJ1-6, with a tentative D call TRBD1 (5 bases). The V end lost 2 bases, the J end lost 5 bases, and 13 bases lay between the germline ends. Germline loops: CDR1 DFQATT, CDR2 SNEGSKA (reference sequence). The length of the CDR3 is 15 residues. Here the CDR3 reads CSARKGYGNNSPLHF. CDR3 nucleotides: TGCAGTGCTAGAAAGGGGTATGGGAATAATTCACCCCTCCACTTT.